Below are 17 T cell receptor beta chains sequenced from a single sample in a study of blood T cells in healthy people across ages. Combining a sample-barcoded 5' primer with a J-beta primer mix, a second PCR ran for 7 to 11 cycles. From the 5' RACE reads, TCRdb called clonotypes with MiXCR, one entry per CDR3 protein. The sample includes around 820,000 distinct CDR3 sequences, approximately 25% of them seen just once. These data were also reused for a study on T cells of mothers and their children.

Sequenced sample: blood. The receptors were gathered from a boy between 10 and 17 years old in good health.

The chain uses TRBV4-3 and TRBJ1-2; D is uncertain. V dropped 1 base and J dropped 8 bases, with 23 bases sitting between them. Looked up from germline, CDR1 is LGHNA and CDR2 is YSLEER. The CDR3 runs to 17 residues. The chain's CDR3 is CASSQAAIVEVSWGYTF. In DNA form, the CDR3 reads TGCGCCAGCAGCCAAGCGGCGATAGTGGAGGTGAGCTGGGGCTACACCTTC.

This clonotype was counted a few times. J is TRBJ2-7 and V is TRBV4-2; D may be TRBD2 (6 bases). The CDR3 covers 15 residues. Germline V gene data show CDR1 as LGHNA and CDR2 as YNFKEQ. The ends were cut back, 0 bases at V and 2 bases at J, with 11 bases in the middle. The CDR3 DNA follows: TGTGCCAGCAGCCAAGAAGGAGGGGCCACCTACGAGCAGTACTTC. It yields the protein CASSQEGGATYEQYF.

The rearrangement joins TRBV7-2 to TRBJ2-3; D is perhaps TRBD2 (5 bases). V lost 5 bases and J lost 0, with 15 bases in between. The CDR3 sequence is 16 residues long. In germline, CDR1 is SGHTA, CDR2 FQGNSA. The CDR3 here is CASSGDYQTSTDTQYF. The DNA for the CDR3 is TGTGCCAGCAGCGGCGACTATCAAACTAGCACAGATACGCAGTATTTT.

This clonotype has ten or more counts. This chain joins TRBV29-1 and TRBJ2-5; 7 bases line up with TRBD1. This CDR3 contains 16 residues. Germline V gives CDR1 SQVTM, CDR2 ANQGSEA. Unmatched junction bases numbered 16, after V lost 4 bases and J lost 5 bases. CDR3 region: CSVGKTADREEETQYF. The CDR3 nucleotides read TGCAGCGTTGGAAAAACCGCCGACAGGGAAGAGGAGACCCAGTACTTC.

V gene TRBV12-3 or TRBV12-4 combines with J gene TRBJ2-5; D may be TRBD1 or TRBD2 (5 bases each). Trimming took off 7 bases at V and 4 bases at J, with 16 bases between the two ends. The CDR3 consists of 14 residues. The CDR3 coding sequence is TGTGCCAGCACCACGATTGAGGGGAGAGAGACCCAGTACTTC. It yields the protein CASTTIEGRETQYF.

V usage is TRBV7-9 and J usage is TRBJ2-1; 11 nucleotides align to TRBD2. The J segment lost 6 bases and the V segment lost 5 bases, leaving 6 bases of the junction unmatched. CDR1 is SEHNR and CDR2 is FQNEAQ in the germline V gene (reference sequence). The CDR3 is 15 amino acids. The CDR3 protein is CASSPLAGDLNEQFF. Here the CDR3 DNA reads TGTGCCAGCAGCCCACTAGCGGGGGACCTCAATGAGCAGTTCTTC.

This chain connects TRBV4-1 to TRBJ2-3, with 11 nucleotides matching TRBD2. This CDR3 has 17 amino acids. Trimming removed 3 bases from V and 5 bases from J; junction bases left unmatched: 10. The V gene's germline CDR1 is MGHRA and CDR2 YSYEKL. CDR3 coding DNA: TGCGCCAGCAGCCAGACCCCGGGACTAGCGGTCTTAGATACGCAGTATTTT. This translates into CASSQTPGLAVLDTQYF.

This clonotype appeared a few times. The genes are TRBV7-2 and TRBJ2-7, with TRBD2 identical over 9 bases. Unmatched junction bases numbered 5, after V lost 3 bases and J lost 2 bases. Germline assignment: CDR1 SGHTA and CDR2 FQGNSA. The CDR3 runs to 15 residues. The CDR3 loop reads CASSFDRLAAYEQYF. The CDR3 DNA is TGTGCCAGCAGCTTCGACCGACTAGCGGCCTACGAGCAGTACTTC.

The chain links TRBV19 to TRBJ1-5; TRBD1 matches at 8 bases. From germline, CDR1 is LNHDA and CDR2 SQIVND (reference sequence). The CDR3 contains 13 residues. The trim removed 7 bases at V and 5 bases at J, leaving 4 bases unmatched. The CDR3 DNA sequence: TGTGCCAGTACGATCAGGGGGCATCAGCCCCAGCATTTT. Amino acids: CASTIRGHQPQHF.

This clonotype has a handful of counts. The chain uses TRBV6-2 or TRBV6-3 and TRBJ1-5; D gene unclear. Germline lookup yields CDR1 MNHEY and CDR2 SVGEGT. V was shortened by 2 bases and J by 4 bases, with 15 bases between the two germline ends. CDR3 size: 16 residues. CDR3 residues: CASSYPMAGQNQPQHF. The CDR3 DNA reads TGTGCCAGCAGTTACCCCATGGCAGGTCAGAATCAGCCCCAGCATTTT.

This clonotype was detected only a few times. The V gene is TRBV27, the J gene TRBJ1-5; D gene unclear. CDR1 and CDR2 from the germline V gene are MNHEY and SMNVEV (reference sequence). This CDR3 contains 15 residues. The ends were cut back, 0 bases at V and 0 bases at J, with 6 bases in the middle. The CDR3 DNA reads TGTGCCAGCAGTTTATCCGGGAGTAGCAATCAGCCCCAGCATTTT. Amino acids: CASSLSGSSNQPQHF.

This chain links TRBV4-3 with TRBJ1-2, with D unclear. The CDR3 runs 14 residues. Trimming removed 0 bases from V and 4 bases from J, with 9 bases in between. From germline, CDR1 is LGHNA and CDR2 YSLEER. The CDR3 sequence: CASSQERVGYGYTF. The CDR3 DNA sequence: TGCGCCAGCAGCCAAGAACGGGTTGGCTATGGCTACACCTTC.

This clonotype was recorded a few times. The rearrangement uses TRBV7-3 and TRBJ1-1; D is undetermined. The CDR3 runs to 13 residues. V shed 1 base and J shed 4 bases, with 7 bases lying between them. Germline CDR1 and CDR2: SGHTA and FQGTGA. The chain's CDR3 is CASSLRRGTEAFF. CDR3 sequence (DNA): TGTGCCAGCAGCTTAAGGAGAGGCACTGAAGCTTTCTTT.

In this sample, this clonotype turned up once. The CDR3 DNA reads as TGTGCCATCAGGGGGACTTACGAGCAGTACTTC. As protein: CAIRGTYEQYF. V usage is TRBV10-3 and J usage is TRBJ2-5; D is perhaps TRBD2 (6 bases). TRBJ2-7 matches the DNA end more closely, so the J call is doubtful. Germline loops: CDR1 ENHRY, CDR2 SYGVKD. The CDR3 is made up of 11 amino acids.

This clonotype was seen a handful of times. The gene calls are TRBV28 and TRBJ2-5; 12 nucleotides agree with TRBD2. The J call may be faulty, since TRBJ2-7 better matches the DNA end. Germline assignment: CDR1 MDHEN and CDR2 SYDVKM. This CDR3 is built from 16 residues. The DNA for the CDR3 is TGTGCCAGCAGTTCAGGCCGACTAGCGGGAGTAGGCGAGCAGTACTTC. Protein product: CASSSGRLAGVGEQYF.

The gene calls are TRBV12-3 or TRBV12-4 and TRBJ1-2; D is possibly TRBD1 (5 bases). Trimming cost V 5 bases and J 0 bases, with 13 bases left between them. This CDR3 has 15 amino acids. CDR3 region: CASSIRDATNYGYTF. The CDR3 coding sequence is TGTGCCAGCAGTATCCGGGACGCAACTAACTATGGCTACACCTTC.

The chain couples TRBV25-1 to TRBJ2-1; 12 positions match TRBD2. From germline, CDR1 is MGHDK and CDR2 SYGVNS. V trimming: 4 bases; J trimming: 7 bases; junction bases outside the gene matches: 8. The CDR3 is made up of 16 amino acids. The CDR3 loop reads CASSALLTSGSNEQFF. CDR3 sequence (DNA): TGTGCCAGCAGTGCTCTCTTGACTAGCGGGAGTAATGAGCAGTTCTTC.